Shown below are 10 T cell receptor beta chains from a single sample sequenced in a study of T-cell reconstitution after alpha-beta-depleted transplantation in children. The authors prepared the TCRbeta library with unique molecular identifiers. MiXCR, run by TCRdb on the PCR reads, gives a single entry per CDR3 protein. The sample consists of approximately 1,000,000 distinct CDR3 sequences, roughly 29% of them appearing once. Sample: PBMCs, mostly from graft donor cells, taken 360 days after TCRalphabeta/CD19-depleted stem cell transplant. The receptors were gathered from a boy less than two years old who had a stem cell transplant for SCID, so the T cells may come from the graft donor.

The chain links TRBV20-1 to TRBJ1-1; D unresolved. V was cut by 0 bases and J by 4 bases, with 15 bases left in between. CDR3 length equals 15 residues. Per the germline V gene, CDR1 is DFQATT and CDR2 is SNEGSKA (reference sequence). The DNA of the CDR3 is TGCAGTGCTAGAGATCGTGGCAGTTTTGTCACTGAAGCTTTCTTT. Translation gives CSARDRGSFVTEAFF.

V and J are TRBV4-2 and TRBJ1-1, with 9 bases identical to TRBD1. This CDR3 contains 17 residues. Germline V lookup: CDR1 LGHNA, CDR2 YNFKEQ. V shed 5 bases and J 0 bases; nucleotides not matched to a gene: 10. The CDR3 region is CASSGSTGGLLNTEAFF. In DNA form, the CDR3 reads TGTGCCAGCAGCGGTAGTACAGGGGGCCTGTTGAACACTGAAGCTTTCTTT.

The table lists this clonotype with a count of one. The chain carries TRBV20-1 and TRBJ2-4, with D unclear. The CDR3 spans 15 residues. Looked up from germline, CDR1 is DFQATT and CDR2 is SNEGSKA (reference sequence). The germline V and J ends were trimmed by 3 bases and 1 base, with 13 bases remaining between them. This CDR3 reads CSASRRVDAKNIQYF. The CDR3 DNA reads TGCAGTGCTAGCAGACGAGTGGACGCCAAAAACATTCAGTACTTC.

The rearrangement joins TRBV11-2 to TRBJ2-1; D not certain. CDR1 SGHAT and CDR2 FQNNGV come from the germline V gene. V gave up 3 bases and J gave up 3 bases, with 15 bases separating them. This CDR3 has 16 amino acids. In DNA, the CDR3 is TGTGCCAGCAGCTTGGGGTCGCCAGCCCTCTACAATGAGCAGTTCTTC. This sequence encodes CASSLGSPALYNEQFF.

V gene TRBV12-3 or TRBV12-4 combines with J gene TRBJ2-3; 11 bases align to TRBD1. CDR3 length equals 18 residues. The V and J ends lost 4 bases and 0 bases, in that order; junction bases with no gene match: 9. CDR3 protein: CASSSGQGGLYSTDTQYF. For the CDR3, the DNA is TGTGCCAGCAGTTCGGGACAGGGGGGACTCTATAGCACAGATACGCAGTATTTT.

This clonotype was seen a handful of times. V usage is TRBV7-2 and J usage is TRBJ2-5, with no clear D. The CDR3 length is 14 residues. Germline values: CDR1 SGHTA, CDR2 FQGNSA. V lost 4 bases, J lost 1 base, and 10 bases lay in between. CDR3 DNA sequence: TGTGCCAGCAGCTCTCAACCCCTCCAAGAGACCCAGTACTTC. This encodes CASSSQPLQETQYF.

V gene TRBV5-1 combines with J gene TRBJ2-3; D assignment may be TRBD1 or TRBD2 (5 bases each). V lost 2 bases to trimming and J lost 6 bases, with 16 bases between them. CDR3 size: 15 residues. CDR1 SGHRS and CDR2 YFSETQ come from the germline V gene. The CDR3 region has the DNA TGCGCCAGCAGCTTCCGGGACCGGGTTATTGATACGCAGTATTTT. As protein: CASSFRDRVIDTQYF.

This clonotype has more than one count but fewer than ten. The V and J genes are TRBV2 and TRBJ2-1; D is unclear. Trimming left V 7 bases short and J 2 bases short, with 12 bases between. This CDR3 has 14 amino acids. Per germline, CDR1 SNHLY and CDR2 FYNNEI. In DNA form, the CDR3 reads TGTGCCAGCAAGACCGACCCTCCCTACAATGAGCAGTTCTTC. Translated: CASKTDPPYNEQFF.

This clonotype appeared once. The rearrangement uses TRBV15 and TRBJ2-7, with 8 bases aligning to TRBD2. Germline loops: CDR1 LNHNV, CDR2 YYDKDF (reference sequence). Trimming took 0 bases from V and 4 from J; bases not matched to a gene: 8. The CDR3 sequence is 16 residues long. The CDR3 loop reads CATSRDLGAGGYEQYF. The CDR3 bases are TGTGCCACCAGCAGAGATCTTGGGGCGGGGGGATACGAGCAGTACTTC. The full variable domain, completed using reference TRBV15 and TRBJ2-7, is DAMVIQNPRYQVTQFGKPVTLSCSQTLNHNVMYWYQQKSSQAPKLLFHYYDKDFNNEADTPDNFQSRRPNTSFCFLDIRSPGLGDTAMYLCATSRDLGAGGYEQYFGPGTRLTVT.

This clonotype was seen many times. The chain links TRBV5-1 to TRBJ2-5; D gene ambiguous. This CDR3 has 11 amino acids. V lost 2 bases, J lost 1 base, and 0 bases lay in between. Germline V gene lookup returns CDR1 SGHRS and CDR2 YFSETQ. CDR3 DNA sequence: TGCGCCAGCAGCTTCCAAGAGACCCAGTACTTC. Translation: CASSFQETQYF.